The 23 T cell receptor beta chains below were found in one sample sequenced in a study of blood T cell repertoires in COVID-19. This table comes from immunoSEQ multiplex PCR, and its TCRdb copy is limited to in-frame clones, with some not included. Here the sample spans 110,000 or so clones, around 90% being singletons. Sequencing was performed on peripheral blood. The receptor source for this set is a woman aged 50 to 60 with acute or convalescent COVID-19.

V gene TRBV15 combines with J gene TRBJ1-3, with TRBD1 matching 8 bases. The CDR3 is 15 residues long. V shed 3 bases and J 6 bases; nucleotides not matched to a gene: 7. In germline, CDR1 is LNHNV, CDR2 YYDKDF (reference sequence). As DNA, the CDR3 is TGTGCCACCAGCAGTTGGACAGGGTTGGAAAACACCATATATTTT. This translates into CATSSWTGLENTIYF.

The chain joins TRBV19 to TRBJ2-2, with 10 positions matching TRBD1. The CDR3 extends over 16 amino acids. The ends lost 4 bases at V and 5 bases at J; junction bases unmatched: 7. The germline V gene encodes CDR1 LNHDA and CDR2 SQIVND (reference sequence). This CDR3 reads CASSRARQGATGELFF. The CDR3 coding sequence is TGTGCCAGTAGTAGGGCGAGACAGGGGGCTACCGGGGAGCTGTTTTTT. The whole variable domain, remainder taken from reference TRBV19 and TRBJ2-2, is DGGITQSPKYLFRKEGQNVTLSCEQNLNHDAMYWYRQDPGQGLRLIYYSQIVNDFQKGDIAEGYSVSREKKESFPLTVTSAQKNPTAFYLCASSRARQGATGELFFGEGSRLTVL.

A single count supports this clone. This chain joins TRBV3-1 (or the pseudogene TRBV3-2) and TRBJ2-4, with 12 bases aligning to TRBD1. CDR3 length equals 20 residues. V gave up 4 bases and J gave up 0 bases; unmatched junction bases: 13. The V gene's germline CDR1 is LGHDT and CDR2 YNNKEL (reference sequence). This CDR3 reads CASSPHSGQGAVRAKNIQYF. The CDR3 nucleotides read TGTGCCAGCAGCCCCCATTCGGGACAGGGGGCAGTCAGAGCCAAAAACATTCAGTACTTC.

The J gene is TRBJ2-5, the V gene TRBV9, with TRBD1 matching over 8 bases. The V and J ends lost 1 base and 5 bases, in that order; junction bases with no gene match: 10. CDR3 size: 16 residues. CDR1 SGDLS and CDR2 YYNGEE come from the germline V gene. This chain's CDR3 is CASSVYGQGAGETQYF. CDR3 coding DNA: TGTGCCAGCAGCGTATATGGGCAGGGGGCGGGGGAGACCCAGTACTTC.

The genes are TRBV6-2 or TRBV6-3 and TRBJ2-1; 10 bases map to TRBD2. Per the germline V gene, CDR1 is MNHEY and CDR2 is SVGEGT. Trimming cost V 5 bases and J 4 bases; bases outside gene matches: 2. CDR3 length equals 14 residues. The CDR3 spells CASSALAGYNEQFF. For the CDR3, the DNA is TGTGCCAGCAGTGCACTAGCGGGGTACAATGAGCAGTTCTTC.

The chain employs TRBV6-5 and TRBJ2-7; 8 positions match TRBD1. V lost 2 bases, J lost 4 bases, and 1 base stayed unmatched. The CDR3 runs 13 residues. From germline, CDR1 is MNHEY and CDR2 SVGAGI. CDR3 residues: CASSYRTGYEQYF. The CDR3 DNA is TGTGCCAGCAGTTACCGGACAGGGTACGAGCAGTACTTC.

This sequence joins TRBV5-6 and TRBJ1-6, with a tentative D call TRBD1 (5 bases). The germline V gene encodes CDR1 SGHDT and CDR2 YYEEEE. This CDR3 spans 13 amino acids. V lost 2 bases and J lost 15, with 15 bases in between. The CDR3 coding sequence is TGTGCCAGCAGCTTAGGGACTTCCGATCGCCTCCACTTT. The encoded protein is CASSLGTSDRLHF.

CDR3 coding DNA: TGTGCCACCAGTGTAACAGGGTTACAGCCCCAGCATTTT. Translating gives CATSVTGLQPQHF. The chain couples TRBV24-1 to TRBJ1-5; weak D call: TRBD1 (6 bases). The CDR3 extends over 13 amino acids. V lost 5 bases and J 7 bases, leaving 11 bases between the germline ends. Germline V gives CDR1 KGHDR, CDR2 SFDVKD.

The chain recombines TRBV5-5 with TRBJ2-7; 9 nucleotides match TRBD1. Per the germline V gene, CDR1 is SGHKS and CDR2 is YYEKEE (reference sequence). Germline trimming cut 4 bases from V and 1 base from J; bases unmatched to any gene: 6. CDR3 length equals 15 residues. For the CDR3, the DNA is TGTGCCAGCAGCCGACAGGGGGTAGGGTCCTACGAGCAGTACTTC. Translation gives CASSRQGVGSYEQYF.

The CDR3 bases are TGTGCCAGCAGTGAGCGGGTCAGACTTAATGAAAAACTGTTTTTT. It codes for CASSERVRLNEKLFF. The chain is built from TRBV28 and TRBJ1-4; D not certain. Trimming removed 5 bases from V and 4 bases from J, with 14 bases in between. CDR3 length: 15 residues. The germline V gene has CDR1 MDHEN and CDR2 SYDVKM.

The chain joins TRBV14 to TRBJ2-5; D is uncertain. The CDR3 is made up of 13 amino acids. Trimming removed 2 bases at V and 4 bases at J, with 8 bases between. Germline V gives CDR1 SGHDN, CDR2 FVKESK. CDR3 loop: CASSQQFLETQYF. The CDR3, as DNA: TGTGCCAGCAGCCAACAGTTCTTAGAGACCCAGTACTTC.

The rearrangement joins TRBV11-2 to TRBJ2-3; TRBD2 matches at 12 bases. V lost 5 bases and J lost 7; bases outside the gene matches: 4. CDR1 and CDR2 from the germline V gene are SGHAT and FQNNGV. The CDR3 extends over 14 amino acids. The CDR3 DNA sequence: TGTGCCAGCAGCCGGACTAGCGGGACACATACGCAGTATTTT. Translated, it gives CASSRTSGTHTQYF.

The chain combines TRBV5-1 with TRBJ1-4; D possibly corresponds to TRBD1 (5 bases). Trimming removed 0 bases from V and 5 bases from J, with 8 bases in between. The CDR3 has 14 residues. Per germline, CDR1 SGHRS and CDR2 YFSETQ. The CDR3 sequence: CASSLGQRNEKLFF. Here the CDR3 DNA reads TGCGCCAGCAGCTTGGGACAGAGAAATGAAAAACTGTTTTTT. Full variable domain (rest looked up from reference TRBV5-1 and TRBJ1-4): KAGVTQTPRYLIKTRGQQVTLSCSPISGHRSVSWYQQTPGQGLQFLFEYFSETQRNKGNFPGRFSGRQFSNSRSEMNVSTLELGDSALYLCASSLGQRNEKLFFGSGTQLSVL.

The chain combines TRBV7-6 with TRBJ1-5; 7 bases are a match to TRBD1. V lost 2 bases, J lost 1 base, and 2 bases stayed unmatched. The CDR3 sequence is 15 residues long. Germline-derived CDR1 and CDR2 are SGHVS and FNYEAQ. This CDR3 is CASSLKGGSNQPQHF. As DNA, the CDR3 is TGTGCCAGCAGCTTAAAAGGGGGCAGCAATCAGCCCCAGCATTTT.

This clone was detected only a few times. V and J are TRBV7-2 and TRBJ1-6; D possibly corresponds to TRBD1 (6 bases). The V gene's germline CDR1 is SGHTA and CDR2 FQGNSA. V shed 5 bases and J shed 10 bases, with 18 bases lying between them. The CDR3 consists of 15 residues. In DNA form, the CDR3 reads TGTGCCAGCAGCCAAGGGGGGGGCGCAGGGTCACCCCTCCACTTT. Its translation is CASSQGGGAGSPLHF. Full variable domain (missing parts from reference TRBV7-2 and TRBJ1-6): GAGVSQSPSNKVTEKGKDVELRCDPISGHTALYWYRQSLGQGLEFLIYFQGNSAPDKSGLPSDRFSAERTGGSVSTLTIQRTQQEDSAVYLCASSQGGGAGSPLHFGNGTRLTVT.

The CDR3 reads CASSRDRVVQPQHF. The CDR3 DNA is TGTGCCAGCAGCCGGGACAGGGTGGTGCAGCCCCAGCATTTT. The V call is TRBV6-5, the J call TRBJ1-5; 9 bases are a match to TRBD1. Per germline, CDR1 MNHEY and CDR2 SVGAGI. J was trimmed by 7 bases and V by 6 bases; bases with no gene match: 7. CDR3 length equals 14 residues.

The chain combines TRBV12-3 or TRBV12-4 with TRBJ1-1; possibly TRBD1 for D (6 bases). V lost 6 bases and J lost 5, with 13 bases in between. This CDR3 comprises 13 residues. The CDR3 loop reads CASSQFRGTEAFF. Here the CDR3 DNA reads TGTGCCAGCAGCCAGTTCAGGGGAACTGAAGCTTTCTTT.

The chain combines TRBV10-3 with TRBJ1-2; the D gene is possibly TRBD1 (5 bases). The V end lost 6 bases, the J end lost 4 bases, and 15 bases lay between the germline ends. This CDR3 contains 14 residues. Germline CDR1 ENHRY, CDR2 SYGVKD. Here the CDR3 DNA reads TGTGCCATCAGAGCAGACAGTTATAGCTATGGCTACACCTTC. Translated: CAIRADSYSYGYTF.

The CDR3 coding sequence is TGTGCCAGCAGTGAATATCAGGGGACAGGAGTCTACAATGAGCAGTTCTTC. Residues: CASSEYQGTGVYNEQFF. The chain carries TRBV25-1 and TRBJ2-1; 8 nucleotides align to TRBD1. This CDR3 spans 17 amino acids. Germline CDR1 MGHDK, CDR2 SYGVNS. Trimming took 0 bases from V and 3 from J; bases not matched to a gene: 7.

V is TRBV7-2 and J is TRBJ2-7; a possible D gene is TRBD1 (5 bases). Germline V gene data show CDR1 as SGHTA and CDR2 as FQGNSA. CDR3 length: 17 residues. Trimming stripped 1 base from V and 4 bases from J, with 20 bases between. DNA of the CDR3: TGTGCCAGCAGCTTAGAGGTCCGACTGAGACAGCCATACGAGCAGTACTTC. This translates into CASSLEVRLRQPYEQYF.

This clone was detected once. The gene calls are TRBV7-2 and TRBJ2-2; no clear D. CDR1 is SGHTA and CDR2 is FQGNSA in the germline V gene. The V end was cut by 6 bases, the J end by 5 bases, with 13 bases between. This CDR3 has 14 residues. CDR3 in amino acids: CASSPQQSTGELFF. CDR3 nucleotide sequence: TGTGCCAGCAGTCCCCAACAATCGACCGGGGAGCTGTTTTTT.

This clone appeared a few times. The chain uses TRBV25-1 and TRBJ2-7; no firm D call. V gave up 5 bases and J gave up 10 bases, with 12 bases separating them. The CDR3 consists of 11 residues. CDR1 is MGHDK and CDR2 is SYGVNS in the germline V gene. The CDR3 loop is CASSSIGGQYF. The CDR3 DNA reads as TGTGCCAGCAGTTCTATCGGCGGACAGTACTTC.

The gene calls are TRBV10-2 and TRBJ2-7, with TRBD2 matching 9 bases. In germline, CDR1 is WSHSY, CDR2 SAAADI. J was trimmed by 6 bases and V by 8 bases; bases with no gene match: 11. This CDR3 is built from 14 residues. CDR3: CASGPSGAFAEQYF. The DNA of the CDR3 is TGCGCCAGCGGGCCTAGCGGGGCCTTCGCCGAGCAGTACTTC.